The clone carrying this TCR beta chain was detected only a few times. CDR1 SGHRS and CDR2 YFSETQ come from the germline V gene. V lost 0 bases, J lost 0 bases, and 11 bases lay in between. The CDR3 consists of 16 residues. These data originate in a study of blood T cells in healthy people across ages. Next came a second PCR, run for about 7 to 12 cycles, which used a sample-barcoded 5' primer along with a J-beta primer mix. MiXCR, applied by TCRdb to the 5' RACE reads, yields one record per CDR3 protein. The table lists 1.5 million to 2 million distinct CDR3 sequences, less than 50% of them singletons.

This receptor was identified in a middle-aged woman in good health. The chain has TRBV5-1 and TRBJ2-3; possibly TRBD1 or TRBD2 for D (5 bases each). The source material was blood. Here the CDR3 reads CASSLVRGSSTDTQYF. CDR3 bases: TGCGCCAGCAGCTTGGTCCGGGGCTCTAGCACAGATACGCAGTATTTT.